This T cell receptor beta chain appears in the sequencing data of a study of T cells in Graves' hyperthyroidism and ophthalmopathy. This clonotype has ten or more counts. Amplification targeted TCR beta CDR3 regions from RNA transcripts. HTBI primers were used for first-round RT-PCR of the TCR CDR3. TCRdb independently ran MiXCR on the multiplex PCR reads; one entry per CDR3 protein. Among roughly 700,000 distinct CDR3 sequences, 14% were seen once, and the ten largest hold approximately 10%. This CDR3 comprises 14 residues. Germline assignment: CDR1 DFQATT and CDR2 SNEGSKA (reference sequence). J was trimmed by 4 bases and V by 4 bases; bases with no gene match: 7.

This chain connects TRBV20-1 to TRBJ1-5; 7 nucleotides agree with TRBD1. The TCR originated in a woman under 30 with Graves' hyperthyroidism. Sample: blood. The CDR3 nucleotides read TGCAGTGCTATAGCCAGGGGGGTAAATCAGCCCCAGCATTTT. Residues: CSAIARGVNQPQHF.